Below are 26 T cell receptor beta chains sequenced from a single sample in a study of T cell repertoires in cytomegalovirus infection. Their antigen targets remain unknown. TCRdb fed the reads into MiXCR, producing one record per CDR3 protein. The sample records more than 250,000 distinct CDR3 sequences, roughly 25% being singletons. This sample comprised cultured PBMCs, obtained from culture after CMV antigen stimulation. The origin of the receptors is a human donor in good health (CMV status not recorded). Some clones in this sample may be carry-over from other donors' samples.

As concerns this clonotype: This may be a read error: a much more frequent sequence differs by one nucleotide. This chain uses TRBV11-3 with TRBJ2-3; TRBD2 matches at 8 bases. In germline, CDR1 is SGHNT, CDR2 YENEEA. The CDR3 runs to 15 residues. The DNA for the CDR3 is TGTGCCAGCGGCCTCCGGTCGGGAGGGGCAGATGCGCAGTATTTT. Encoded protein: CASGLRSGGADAQYF.

This clonotype has at least ten counts. The CDR3 DNA is TGTGCCAGCAGCTCAGGGGGGTTTGCTGAAGCTTTCTTT. It encodes CASSSGGFAEAFF. The V gene is TRBV7-9, the J gene TRBJ1-1; 7 bases match TRBD1. With V trimmed by 4 bases and J by 6 bases, 5 bases remained unmatched. The germline V gene encodes CDR1 SEHNR and CDR2 FQNEAQ (reference sequence). The CDR3 length is 13 residues. Full variable domain (missing parts from reference TRBV7-9 and TRBJ1-1): DTGVSQNPRHKITKRGQNVTFRCDPISEHNRLYWYRQTLGQGPEFLTYFQNEAQLEKSRLLSDRFSAERPKGSFSTLEIQRTEQGDSAMYLCASSSGGFAEAFFGQGTRLTVV.

This clonotype was counted at least ten times. The J gene is TRBJ2-3, the V gene TRBV7-2; possibly TRBD1 for D (6 bases). V was shortened by 1 base and J by 1 base, with 9 bases between the two germline ends. Germline CDR1 and CDR2: SGHTA and FQGNSA. CDR3 length equals 15 residues. This CDR3 reads CASSLEGHRTDTQYF. As DNA, the CDR3 is TGTGCCAGCAGCTTAGAGGGACATCGCACAGATACGCAGTATTTT.

V and J are TRBV10-3 and TRBJ2-1; 12 bases are shared with TRBD2. There are 17 residues in the CDR3. The junction had 3 bases not matched to a gene; V was cut back by 3 bases and J by 0 bases. CDR1 and CDR2 from the germline V gene are ENHRY and SYGVKD. CDR3 residues: CAISDTSGRSSYNEQFF. In nucleotides, the CDR3 is TGTGCCATCAGTGACACTAGCGGGAGGAGCTCCTACAATGAGCAGTTCTTC.

The CDR3 loop is CARSLIGRVSTEAFF. The CDR3 bases are TGTGCCAGAAGCTTGATCGGCAGGGTGTCCACTGAAGCTTTCTTT. This chain connects TRBV5-3 to TRBJ1-1; the D gene is possibly TRBD1 (5 bases). TRBV5-3 is an open reading frame, and its role is uncertain. The CDR3 length is 15 residues. V was cut by 1 base and J by 4 bases, with 14 bases left in between.

The chain is built from TRBV25-1 and TRBJ1-1, with 8 bases matching TRBD1. Germline CDR1 is MGHDK and CDR2 is SYGVNS. V lost 0 bases to trimming and J lost 6 bases; unmatched junction nucleotides: 12. The CDR3 contains 17 residues. The CDR3 region is CASSEYPGQGGRAEAFF. CDR3 nucleotide sequence: TGTGCCAGCAGTGAATACCCCGGACAGGGTGGTCGCGCTGAAGCTTTCTTT.

The V and J genes are TRBV11-2 and TRBJ1-2; possibly TRBD1 for D (5 bases). Per the germline V gene, CDR1 is SGHAT and CDR2 is FQNNGV. Trimming removed 5 bases from V and 3 bases from J, with 10 bases in between. The CDR3 runs to 13 residues. The CDR3 bases are TGTGCCAGCAGCCTGGAAGGGGACTATGGCTACACCTTC. This translates into CASSLEGDYGYTF.

This clonotype was observed at least ten times. The J gene is TRBJ2-7, the V gene TRBV7-6, with 7 bases aligning to TRBD2. Germline CDR1 is SGHVS and CDR2 is FNYEAQ. V lost 4 bases, J lost 3 bases, and 9 bases stayed unmatched. The CDR3 consists of 15 residues. CDR3 region: CASSSLQRGFYEQYF. The CDR3 DNA follows: TGTGCCAGCAGCTCCCTCCAGCGGGGCTTCTACGAGCAGTACTTC.

This clonotype was counted between two and nine times. The chain recombines TRBV19 with TRBJ1-5; 7 bases fit TRBD1. CDR1 is LNHDA, CDR2 SQIVND, per germline (reference sequence). The junction had 6 bases not matched to a gene; V was cut back by 7 bases and J by 0 bases. The CDR3 sequence is 15 residues long. Written as DNA, the CDR3 is TGTGCCAGTACCTTTGACAGGGATAGCAATCAGCCCCAGCATTTT. This gives the protein CASTFDRDSNQPQHF. Supplemented by reference TRBV19 and TRBJ1-5, the full variable domain reads DGGITQSPKYLFRKEGQNVTLSCEQNLNHDAMYWYRQDPGQGLRLIYYSQIVNDFQKGDIAEGYSVSREKKESFPLTVTSAQKNPTAFYLCASTFDRDSNQPQHFGDGTRLSIL.

This clonotype was counted many times. The chain links TRBV27 to TRBJ2-6; 7 nucleotides align to TRBD2. With V trimmed by 4 bases and J by 0 bases, 9 bases remained unmatched. The CDR3 covers 18 residues. The germline gives CDR1 MNHEY, CDR2 SMNVEV (reference sequence). Written as DNA, the CDR3 is TGTGCCAGCAGTTCCACTAGCGCCTCCAGCTCTGGGGCCAACGTCCTGACTTTC. It translates to CASSSTSASSSGANVLTF.

This clonotype was seen a handful of times. The chain combines TRBV7-9 with TRBJ2-3; D tentatively fits TRBD1 or TRBD2 (5 bases each). CDR1 is SEHNR and CDR2 is FQNEAQ in the germline V gene (reference sequence). Deletions cut 3 bases from V and 4 bases from J, with 14 bases between. The CDR3 sequence is 15 residues long. In DNA form, the CDR3 reads TGTGCCAGCAGCTTGGGTTCGGGGCGGGCAGATACGCAGTATTTT. As protein: CASSLGSGRADTQYF.

This rearrangement joins TRBV20-1 to TRBJ1-1; no firm D call. V was shortened by 7 bases and J by 0 bases, with 18 bases between the two germline ends. CDR1 is DFQATT and CDR2 is SNEGSKA in the germline V gene (reference sequence). The CDR3 contains 15 residues. In DNA form, the CDR3 reads TGCAGTGACCAGTCGGGGAACCTCATGAACACTGAAGCTTTCTTT. It encodes CSDQSGNLMNTEAFF.

This clonotype was counted at least ten times. The genes are TRBV7-8 and TRBJ1-1, with 11 bases identical to TRBD1. The CDR3 is 16 residues long. With V trimmed by 1 base and J by 7 bases, 8 bases remained unmatched. Per the germline V gene, CDR1 is SGHVS and CDR2 is FQNEAQ. The CDR3 reads CASSLVQDRGRGEAFF. The CDR3, as DNA: TGTGCCAGCAGCTTAGTGCAGGACAGGGGGCGTGGTGAAGCTTTCTTT. The complete variable domain, with remaining parts taken from reference TRBV7-8 and TRBJ1-1, reads GAGVSQSPRYKVAKRGQDVALRCDPISGHVSLFWYQQALGQGPEFLTYFQNEAQLDKSGLPSDRFFAERPEGSVSTLKIQRTQQEDSAVYLCASSLVQDRGRGEAFFGQGTRLTVV.

This clonotype has more than one count but fewer than ten. The chain recombines TRBV6-5 with TRBJ2-7; D may be TRBD1 (6 bases). This CDR3 has 14 residues. With 7 bases removed from V and 6 bases from J, the gap between germline ends came to 19 bases. Germline assignment: CDR1 MNHEY and CDR2 SVGAGI. The CDR3 protein is CASTEVGARSEQYF. The CDR3 nucleotides are TGTGCCAGCACCGAAGTGGGGGCCAGGTCCGAGCAGTACTTC.

This clonotype has a count of ten or more. V is TRBV6-1 and J is TRBJ2-5; D may be TRBD1 (5 bases). The CDR3 extends over 13 amino acids. Germline V gene sequence: CDR1 MNHNS, CDR2 SASEGT. V shed 6 bases and J shed 0 bases, with 8 bases lying between them. The CDR3 spells CASRRQYQETQYF. In DNA form, the CDR3 reads TGTGCCAGCAGAAGACAGTACCAAGAGACCCAGTACTTC.

The chain carries TRBV30 and TRBJ1-3; D unclear. Germline-derived CDR1 and CDR2 are GTSNPN and SVGIG (reference sequence). The CDR3 has 15 amino acids. V lost 1 base and J 2 bases, leaving 12 bases between the germline ends. CDR3 DNA: TGTGCCTGGAGTGGCTCAGGAATTGCTGGAAACACCATATATTTT. Its protein is CAWSGSGIAGNTIYF.

The J gene is TRBJ2-1, the V gene TRBV7-9; D possibly corresponds to TRBD2 (6 bases). The CDR3 sequence is 15 residues long. Germline CDR1 SEHNR, CDR2 FQNEAQ (reference sequence). V was cut by 1 base and J by 4 bases, with 11 bases left in between. DNA for the CDR3: TGTGCCAGCAGCTTAGGGGGGACTGGTTACAATGAGCAGTTCTTC. Amino acid sequence: CASSLGGTGYNEQFF.

Many counts were recorded for this clonotype. The genes are TRBV7-2 and TRBJ2-7, with 9 bases that match TRBD2. CDR1 SGHTA and CDR2 FQGNSA come from the germline V gene. This CDR3 comprises 14 residues. V lost 3 bases and J lost 4; bases outside the gene matches: 4. CDR3 sequence (DNA): TGTGCCAGCAGCTTTTTAGCGGGAGCTTACGAGCAGTACGTC. Its translation: CASSFLAGAYEQYV.

CDR3 in DNA: TGCAGCGTCTTGACACTGAACACTGAAGCTTTCTTT. Encoded protein: CSVLTLNTEAFF. The rearrangement joins TRBV29-1 to TRBJ1-1, with D unresolved. The CDR3 covers 12 residues. Between the trimmed V and J ends, which lost 6 bases and 0 bases, there was a span of 8 bases. Germline V gene lookup returns CDR1 SQVTM and CDR2 ANQGSEA.

The chain has TRBV7-6 and TRBJ1-1; D ambiguous. This CDR3 is 11 amino acids long. Germline assignment: CDR1 SGHVS and CDR2 FNYEAQ. The V end lost 6 bases, the J end lost 5 bases, and 7 bases lay between the germline ends. This chain's CDR3 is CASRSGTEAFF. CDR3 in DNA: TGTGCCAGCAGGTCGGGGACTGAAGCTTTCTTT.

The CDR3 region is CASSTGRSTTYNEQFF. Written as DNA, the CDR3 is TGTGCCAGTAGTACGGGCAGAAGTACCACCTACAATGAGCAGTTCTTC. J is TRBJ2-1 and V is TRBV19; no reliable D call. There are 16 residues in the CDR3. CDR1 and CDR2 (germline): LNHDA, SQIVND (reference sequence). Trimming shortened V by 4 bases and J by 2 bases, and 15 bases separated the two germline ends. Full variable domain (outside the CDR3, taken from reference TRBV19 and TRBJ2-1): DGGITQSPKYLFRKEGQNVTLSCEQNLNHDAMYWYRQDPGQGLRLIYYSQIVNDFQKGDIAEGYSVSREKKESFPLTVTSAQKNPTAFYLCASSTGRSTTYNEQFFGPGTRLTVL.

The sample holds many counts of this clonotype. The chain recombines TRBV19 with TRBJ2-1, with 8 bases identical to TRBD2. The CDR3 is made up of 15 amino acids. Per the germline V gene, CDR1 is LNHDA and CDR2 is SQIVND (reference sequence). After removal of 8 bases from V and 6 bases from J, the junction contained 12 bases not matched to a gene. The CDR3, as DNA: TGTGCCAGTTGGGCTAGCGGGCCCAGGAGCAATGAGCAGTTCTTC. It yields the protein CASWASGPRSNEQFF.

This clonotype has just a few counts. The V call is TRBV6-1, the J call TRBJ1-5, with no clear D. CDR3 length: 13 residues. V lost 7 bases to trimming and J lost 9 bases, with 16 bases between them. Germline V gene sequence: CDR1 MNHNS, CDR2 SASEGT. The CDR3 DNA sequence: TGTGCCAGCAACCAGGTAGGACCTGGGCCCCAGCATTTT. Protein: CASNQVGPGPQHF.

The rearrangement uses TRBV27 and TRBJ2-5; D may correspond to TRBD1 or TRBD2 (5 bases each). From germline, CDR1 is MNHEY and CDR2 SMNVEV (reference sequence). V lost 6 bases and J 3 bases, leaving 14 bases between the germline ends. The CDR3 spans 14 residues. The CDR3, as DNA: TGTGCCAGCAGACCATCCGGGGCTAAAGAGACCCAGTACTTC. This sequence encodes CASRPSGAKETQYF.

This chain uses TRBV12-3 or TRBV12-4 with TRBJ2-1, with 7 bases that match TRBD1. V dropped 6 bases and J dropped 5; count of bases not matched to a gene: 4. This CDR3 comprises 13 residues. The CDR3 is CASSPGQHNEQFF. The DNA of the CDR3 is TGTGCCAGCAGCCCGGGACAGCACAATGAGCAGTTCTTC.

This clonotype has a count of ten or more. J is TRBJ1-2 and V is TRBV7-2; 9 bases align to TRBD1. This CDR3 is built from 16 residues. The germline CDR1 and CDR2 sequences are SGHTA and FQGNSA. The V gene end was trimmed by 6 bases and the J gene end by 5 bases; junction bases not matched to a gene: 13. The CDR3 sequence: CASSYSTGGARYGYTF. CDR3 coding DNA: TGTGCCAGCAGTTACTCTACAGGGGGCGCTCGGTATGGCTACACCTTC.